The source of this T cell receptor beta chain is a study of T cell responses to AZD1222 COVID-19 vaccine. In this sample, this clone turned up once. The sample has other DNA sequences that encode this CDR3 too. The protocol was immunoSEQ multiplex PCR, while the TCRdb copy is restricted to in-frame clones and leaves out a portion. The sample contains under 130,000 clones, more than 85% of which appear only once. Trimming pared 5 bases from V and 1 base from J, leaving 8 bases between. There are 13 residues in the CDR3. Germline V CDR1 and CDR2: SGHTA, FQGTGA. The origin of this receptor is an adult in good health. The genes are TRBV7-3 and TRBJ1-1, with D maybe TRBD1 (6 bases). The starting material was peripheral blood, obtained on day 0 of AZD1222 vaccination. CDR3: CASSRQENTEAFF. The CDR3, as DNA: TGTGCCAGCAGCCGACAGGAGAACACTGAAGCTTTCTTT.